Below are 19 T cell receptor beta chains sequenced from a single sample in a study of cytomegalovirus exposure and HLA in healthy donors. The assay was immunoSEQ multiplex PCR, and TCRdb's table has in-frame clones only and misses some. The repertoire consists of approximately 180,000 clones, with more than 75% occurring once and the leading ten covering roughly 1.5%. The sample comprised PBMCs. All receptors come from a woman under 30 in good health and CMV-seronegative.

V and J are TRBV10-3 and TRBJ2-5, with 10 bases aligning to TRBD1. The CDR3 length is 15 residues. The junction had 6 bases not matched to a gene; V was cut back by 7 bases and J by 1 base. Germline values: CDR1 ENHRY, CDR2 SYGVKD. CDR3: CAITATGGGQETQYF. In nucleotides, the CDR3 is TGTGCCATCACTGCGACAGGGGGCGGCCAAGAGACCCAGTACTTC.

The gene calls are TRBV27 and TRBJ2-2; 7 bases map to TRBD2. CDR3 length: 16 amino acids. Trimming removed 6 bases from V and 5 bases from J; junction bases left unmatched: 12. Germline V CDR1 and CDR2: MNHEY, SMNVEV (reference sequence). DNA for the CDR3: TGTGCCAGCAGCCGACCCCGGGGGGTTGGAACCGGGGAGCTGTTTTTT. Protein sequence: CASSRPRGVGTGELFF.

A single count supports this clone. The gene calls are TRBV12-5 and TRBJ2-5; the D gene is possibly TRBD2 (5 bases). Looked up from germline, CDR1 is LGHNT and CDR2 is FRNRAP. CDR3 length: 14 residues. V lost 5 bases and J lost 5, with 15 bases in between. As DNA, the CDR3 is TGTGCTAGTGGTCCGCCGCCGGGGTGGGAGACCCAGTACTTC. Its translation: CASGPPPGWETQYF.

This clone was seen just once. V and J are TRBV19 and TRBJ1-2, with D possibly being TRBD1 (6 bases). The CDR3 runs to 15 residues. Deletions cut 5 bases from V and 4 bases from J, with 17 bases between. Germline values: CDR1 LNHDA, CDR2 SQIVND (reference sequence). CDR3 sequence reads: CASSSDQGRFYGYTF. CDR3 bases: TGTGCCAGTAGTTCGGATCAGGGGCGATTCTATGGCTACACCTTC. Based on the CDR3 plus reference TRBV19 and TRBJ1-2, the full variable domain is DGGITQSPKYLFRKEGQNVTLSCEQNLNHDAMYWYRQDPGQGLRLIYYSQIVNDFQKGDIAEGYSVSREKKESFPLTVTSAQKNPTAFYLCASSSDQGRFYGYTFGSGTRLTVV.

This chain uses TRBV7-7 with TRBJ2-7; 8 nucleotides align to TRBD1. The CDR3 has 15 residues. Germline V gene sequence: CDR1 SSHAT, CDR2 FNYEAQ (reference sequence). The V gene end was trimmed by 5 bases and the J gene end by 0 bases; junction bases not matched to a gene: 6. The DNA for the CDR3 is TGTGCCAGCAGCATCGGGACAGGCCTCTCCTACGAGCAGTACTTC. It translates to CASSIGTGLSYEQYF.

This chain connects TRBV12-2 to TRBJ1-2. TRBV12-2 is a known pseudogene. CDR3 size: 15 residues. The CDR3 DNA sequence: TGTGCAAGTCGCTTAGGAAAAGGGCGGGACTATGGCTACACCTTC. This gives the protein CASRLGKGRDYGYTF.

The chain combines TRBV7-8 with TRBJ1-2; D possibly corresponds to TRBD1 (5 bases). V was pared by 7 bases and J by 1 base, with 22 bases between. CDR1 and CDR2 from the germline V gene are SGHVS and FQNEAQ. The CDR3 contains 17 residues. The CDR3 DNA is TGTGCCAGCAAGCCCGCGTTGAGGGAGGGGATTAACTATGGCTACACCTTC. Translated, it gives CASKPALREGINYGYTF.

This chain uses TRBV5-1 with TRBJ1-4, with 9 bases lining up with TRBD1. CDR3 length: 16 amino acids. V trimming: 4 bases; J trimming: 8 bases; junction bases outside the gene matches: 12. Germline CDR1 reads SGHRS; CDR2 reads YFSETQ. Here the CDR3 reads CASSPNRQGGREKLFF. In nucleotides, the CDR3 is TGCGCCAGCAGCCCAAATCGACAGGGGGGGAGAGAAAAACTGTTTTTT.

The V call is TRBV27, the J call TRBJ1-2, with D possibly being TRBD1 (5 bases). CDR1 is MNHEY and CDR2 is SMNVEV in the germline V gene (reference sequence). The CDR3 spans 17 residues. Trimming removed 6 bases from V and 3 bases from J, with 23 bases in between. The chain's CDR3 is CASRQNTGTGGYYGYTF. As DNA, the CDR3 is TGTGCCAGCAGACAAAATACTGGGACGGGGGGTTACTATGGCTACACCTTC.

V gene TRBV4-1 combines with J gene TRBJ1-2; weak D call: TRBD1 (5 bases). The germline V and J ends were trimmed by 1 base and 7 bases, with 10 bases remaining between them. Germline CDR1 reads MGHRA; CDR2 reads YSYEKL. The CDR3 spans 13 residues. CDR3 sequence reads: CASSQVGEGGYTF. The DNA of the CDR3 is TGCGCCAGCAGCCAAGTAGGGGAGGGTGGCTACACCTTC.

The rearrangement links TRBV6-1 to TRBJ1-1, with a weak D call TRBD1 (6 bases). V lost 0 bases to trimming and J lost 10 bases, with 15 bases between them. This CDR3 is built from 14 residues. From germline, CDR1 is MNHNS and CDR2 SASEGT. The CDR3 sequence: CASSEATGMFGAFF. The CDR3 region has the DNA TGTGCCAGCAGTGAAGCTACAGGGATGTTCGGAGCTTTCTTT.

This rearrangement joins TRBV5-6 to TRBJ2-5; D is unclear. V gave up 1 base and J gave up 2 bases, with 6 bases separating them. The CDR3 is made up of 13 amino acids. CDR1 and CDR2 from the germline V gene are SGHDT and YYEEEE. This CDR3 reads CASSLLQQETQYF. The DNA of the CDR3 is TGTGCCAGCAGCTTGCTCCAGCAAGAGACCCAGTACTTC.

The chain combines TRBV28 with TRBJ1-2; no reliable D call. The V gene lost 7 bases and the J gene lost 0 bases, with 12 bases spanning the gap. Germline V lookup: CDR1 MDHEN, CDR2 SYDVKM. The CDR3 runs 14 residues. The CDR3 is CASTHRSSNYGYTF. The CDR3 region has the DNA TGTGCCAGCACCCACCGGAGCTCTAACTATGGCTACACCTTC.

V and J are TRBV11-2 and TRBJ2-1; maybe TRBD2 (6 bases). V gave up 5 bases and J gave up 4 bases, with 18 bases separating them. The CDR3 covers 16 residues. Looked up from germline, CDR1 is SGHAT and CDR2 is FQNNGV. The CDR3 reads CASSPLGAGSYNEQFF. In DNA, the CDR3 is TGTGCCAGCAGCCCCCTCGGAGCCGGGAGTTACAATGAGCAGTTCTTC.

This chain links TRBV6-1 with TRBJ1-2, with a weak D call TRBD1 (5 bases). This CDR3 contains 11 residues. Germline assignment: CDR1 MNHNS and CDR2 SASEGT. V lost 6 bases, J lost 5 bases, and 7 bases lay in between. CDR3 residues: CASRDKYGYTF. The DNA for the CDR3 is TGTGCCAGCAGGGACAAGTATGGCTACACCTTC.

J is TRBJ2-3 and V is TRBV4-1, with D tentatively TRBD2 (7 bases). The germline V gene encodes CDR1 MGHRA and CDR2 YSYEKL. The CDR3 spans 17 residues. Trimming took 6 bases from V and 0 from J, leaving 19 bases between them. For the CDR3, the DNA is TGCGCCAGCAGTTTCCAATGGGGGGGCCTTAGCACAGATACGCAGTATTTT. This translates into CASSFQWGGLSTDTQYF.

The CDR3 loop is CASSMDRDAYEQYF. The CDR3 nucleotides read TGTGCCAGCAGTATGGACAGGGACGCCTACGAGCAGTACTTC. The chain couples TRBV6-1 to TRBJ2-7; 8 bases fit TRBD1. J was trimmed by 2 bases and V by 5 bases; bases with no gene match: 5. From germline, CDR1 is MNHNS and CDR2 SASEGT. The CDR3 loop spans 14 amino acids.

The rearrangement uses TRBV10-3 and TRBJ1-4; the D is unclear. V gave up 2 bases and J gave up 8 bases, with 12 bases separating them. This CDR3 has 14 amino acids. CDR1 and CDR2 (germline): ENHRY, SYGVKD. CDR3 amino acids: CAISENAPGEKLFF. The DNA of the CDR3 is TGTGCCATCAGTGAGAACGCCCCGGGAGAAAAACTGTTTTTT.

This chain joins TRBV18 and TRBJ1-3; TRBD1 aligns across 7 bases. Unmatched junction bases numbered 13, after V lost 5 bases and J lost 3 bases. Germline CDR1 is KGHSH and CDR2 is LQKENI. The CDR3 runs 17 residues. CDR3 in DNA: TGTGCCAGCTCAACAACTGCGATGACAGGGAGTGGAAACACCATATATTTT. Amino acids: CASSTTAMTGSGNTIYF.